These T cell receptor beta chains were read from a single sample in a study of cytotoxic CD8 clonotypes in ibrutinib-treated CLL. Profiled with immunoSEQ multiplex PCR; TCRdb holds only in-frame clones, not every one. The table records more than 200,000 clones, 70% of them present only once. Sequences were derived from PBMCs, sampled after 12 months of ibrutinib treatment. Receptor source: a human donor with chronic lymphocytic leukemia. Each CDR3 is given with its conserved first and last residue. Fields, in order: J gene, CDR3 length, V gene, CDR3 protein.

TRBJ1-5 13 TRBV29-1 CSAQAGGNQPQHF
TRBJ1-2 14 TRBV5-1 CASTKDNSFYGYTF
TRBJ2-7 15 TRBV27 CASSLRRDTMGEQYF
TRBJ1-5 15 TRBV6-6 CASSYSGGAGQPQHF
TRBJ2-5 14 TRBV6-6 CASSYDFTMGTQYF
TRBJ1-6 14 TRBV30 CAWSRTGYNSPLHF
TRBJ1-2 14 TRBV9 CASSPGQSNYGYTF
TRBJ1-2 13 TRBV6-5 CASRRGQNYGYTF
TRBJ1-1 15 TRBV18 CASSGSGTGGTEAFF
TRBJ2-1 12 TRBV5-1 CASSYSYNEQFF
TRBJ2-5 16 TRBV30 CAWGRGLAGAQETQYF
TRBJ1-1 13 TRBV6-4 CASLGYWNTEAFF
TRBJ1-2 15 TRBV5-1 CASSPIRTGSYGYTF
TRBJ2-7 12 TRBV25-1 CASSPVAGEQYF
TRBJ1-2 15 TRBV4-3 CASSLLAAQSSGYTF
TRBJ2-2 14 TRBV30 CASRLLRETGELFF
TRBJ1-6 17 TRBV11-2 CASSLAYQEAYNSPLHF
TRBJ1-3 13 TRBV9 CASSDRAANTIYF
TRBJ1-6 14 TRBV27 CASSPQGLNSPLHF
TRBJ2-2 16 TRBV4-1 CASSQDFQGRTGELFF